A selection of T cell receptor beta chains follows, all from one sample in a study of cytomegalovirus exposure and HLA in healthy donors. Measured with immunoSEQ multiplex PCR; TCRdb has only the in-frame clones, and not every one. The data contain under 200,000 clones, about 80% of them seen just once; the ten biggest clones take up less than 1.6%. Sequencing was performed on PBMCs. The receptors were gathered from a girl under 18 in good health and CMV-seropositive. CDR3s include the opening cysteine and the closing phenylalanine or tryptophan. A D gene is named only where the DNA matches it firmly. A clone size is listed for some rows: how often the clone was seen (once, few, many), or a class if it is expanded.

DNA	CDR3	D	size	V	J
TGTGCCAGCAGTCCCTACACCGGGGAGCTGTTTTTT	CASSPYTGELFF	.	.	TRBV27	TRBJ2-2
TGTGCCAGCAGTTACGGATTGCGGGCTAATGAAAAACTGTTTTTT	CASSYGLRANEKLFF	.	.	TRBV6-5	TRBJ1-4
TGTGCCATCAGGACCTCAGGAGGGGGCGATGGCTACACCTTC	CAIRTSGGGDGYTF	TRBD1	few	TRBV10-3	TRBJ1-2
TGTGCCAGCAGCTCCGGGGTGTGGGGTCGGGAGACCCAGTACTTC	CASSSGVWGRETQYF	.	few	TRBV4-2	TRBJ2-5
TGTGCCACCAGCAGAGAGGGCAGGGATAGCGGCTACACCTTC	CATSREGRDSGYTF	.	.	TRBV15	TRBJ1-2
TGTGCCAGCAGCAAAGAAGGGGGATGGGGTAGGAGTGAAAAACTGTTTTTT	CASSKEGGWGRSEKLFF	.	.	TRBV21-1	TRBJ1-4
TGTGCCAGCAGGTTCCAGGGGGAGAGGCAAGAGACCCAGTACTTC	CASRFQGERQETQYF	TRBD1	.	TRBV6-1	TRBJ2-5
TGTGCCAGCAGCTTAGCAGGGTTAGGAGATCGGCTGGGGGCTTTCTTT	CASSLAGLGDRLGAFF	.	once	TRBV5-4	TRBJ1-1
TGTGCCAGCAGCGTCGGACAGGGGGCTTACGAGCAGTACTTC	CASSVGQGAYEQYF	TRBD1	.	TRBV9	TRBJ2-7
TGTGCCGGGGGGGGACTAGCCCGCCGGAGCACCGGGGAGCTGTTTTTT	CAGGGLARRSTGELFF	TRBD2	.	TRBV30	TRBJ2-2
TGTGCCAGCAGTGTCTCAGGGTCACTACACGAGCAGTACTTC	CASSVSGSLHEQYF	.	.	TRBV27	TRBJ2-7
TGTGCCAGCAGTAAAAACACCGGGGAGCTGTTTTTT	CASSKNTGELFF	.	.	TRBV7-3	TRBJ2-2
TGTGCCAGCTCACCGTCAGGGGGATTCGATGAAAAACTGTTTTTT	CASSPSGGFDEKLFF	TRBD1	.	TRBV18	TRBJ1-4
TGTGCCAGCAGTTCCGCGTCCGGGACAGGGGGCGCCTATGAGCAGTTCTTC	CASSSASGTGGAYEQFF	TRBD1	once	TRBV27	TRBJ2-1
TGCGCCAGCAGTTTGGACGGGGGATACGAGCAGTACTTC	CASSLDGGYEQYF	.	.	TRBV10-2	TRBJ2-7
TGCAGCGTTGACACGCGGATGAGCTCCTACAATGAGCAGTTCTTC	CSVDTRMSSYNEQFF	.	.	TRBV29-1	TRBJ2-1
TGTGCCAGCAGTGATGGCAGTCAAGATAGCAATCAGCCCCAGCATTTT	CASSDGSQDSNQPQHF	.	.	TRBV25-1	TRBJ1-5
TGTGCCAGCAGCCGTAACAGGGGTTGGGAGACCCAGTACTTC	CASSRNRGWETQYF	TRBD1	.	TRBV28	TRBJ2-5
TGTGCCAGCAGCTCGCGGTTGTCAAATGAAAAACTGTTTTTT	CASSSRLSNEKLFF	.	.	TRBV5-6	TRBJ1-4
TGCGCCAGCAGCCAAGTTTCTGGGGGCGCCCCTAACAATGAGCAGTTCTTC	CASSQVSGGAPNNEQFF	.	.	TRBV4-1	TRBJ2-1
TGCAGCGTTACGGGGGGGCGCAATGAGCAGTTCTTC	CSVTGGRNEQFF	TRBD2	.	TRBV29-1	TRBJ2-1
TGTGCCTGGAGAAGACAGGGGGCGGGCACCGGGGAGCTGTTTTTT	CAWRRQGAGTGELFF	TRBD1	once	TRBV30	TRBJ2-2
TGTGCCAGCAGCCTGGCCAACCAGGGGTCTGGAAACACCATATATTTT	CASSLANQGSGNTIYF	.	.	TRBV7-9	TRBJ1-3
TGTGCCAGCAGCGCCCTGACAGGGGTCGACACTGAAGCTTTCTTT	CASSALTGVDTEAFF	TRBD1	.	TRBV9	TRBJ1-1
TGTGCCAGCAGTTCGCCGGGACTAGGACTGGAGACCCAGTACTTC	CASSSPGLGLETQYF	TRBD2	.	TRBV27	TRBJ2-5
TGTGCCAGCAGCTGGGCTAGCGGGAGGCTCCAAGAGACCCAGTACTTC	CASSWASGRLQETQYF	TRBD2	.	TRBV5-4	TRBJ2-5
TGTGCCAGCAGTCCCCCGGGACTATGGAACACTGAAGCTTTCTTT	CASSPPGLWNTEAFF	.	.	TRBV28	TRBJ1-1
TGCGCCAGCAGCCGAAGAAGATCCCTGGGAGATCACTCTGGAAACACCATATATTTT	CASSRRRSLGDHSGNTIYF	.	.	TRBV4-3	TRBJ1-3
TGCGCCAGCAGCCCGCCATCAGGCGACAGGGTAAGTTGGTACGAGCAGTACTTC	CASSPPSGDRVSWYEQYF	TRBD1	.	TRBV4-1	TRBJ2-7
TGTGCCAGCTCACCAGGGCCGCGGGGCTCTGCTACGCAGTATTTT	CASSPGPRGSATQYF	.	.	TRBV18	TRBJ2-3
TGTGCCAGCAGCATCAGACTAGCGGGGAGTCTCTACGAGCAGTACTTC	CASSIRLAGSLYEQYF	TRBD2	.	TRBV9	TRBJ2-7
TGTGCCAGCAGCGATCCGGGACAGAGATACACCGGGGAGCTGTTTTTT	CASSDPGQRYTGELFF	TRBD1	.	TRBV7-9	TRBJ2-2
TGCGCCAGCAGCCAAGATAGGCGGGGCGGGGGCTACACCTTC	CASSQDRRGGGYTF	.	.	TRBV4-3	TRBJ1-2
TGTGCCAGCAGCTTAGTGAGTGGCACAGATACGCAGTATTTT	CASSLVSGTDTQYF	.	once	TRBV7-3	TRBJ2-3
TGTGCCAGCAGCTTAGTACGGGACAGGGGCTACGAGCAGTACTTC	CASSLVRDRGYEQYF	TRBD1	few	TRBV11-2	TRBJ2-7
TGTGCCATCAGTGGGGACAGCGCGAACTATGGCTACACCTTC	CAISGDSANYGYTF	TRBD1	.	TRBV10-3	TRBJ1-2
TGTGCCAGCAGTGCGGGCGACAGGGCCTCTGGCTACACCTTC	CASSAGDRASGYTF	TRBD1	.	TRBV2	TRBJ1-2